This T cell receptor beta chain was captured by sequencing in a study of control samples from healthy donors and cancer patients. V was clipped by 4 bases and J by 5 bases, with 8 bases between them. From germline, CDR1 is SEHNR and CDR2 FQNEAQ (reference sequence). This CDR3 comprises 12 residues. This clone has just one count. Sequencing was performed with immunoSEQ multiplex PCR; in TCRdb, only in-frame clones are kept and a portion is missing. The table shows around 70,000 clones, with about 94% occurring only once. The material sequenced was blood. This sequence was found in a woman in her 30s in good health. This sequence joins TRBV7-9 and TRBJ1-1; D possibly corresponds to TRBD1 (5 bases). The CDR3 nucleotides are TGTGCCAGCAGCTCAGGGTCGACTGAAGCTTTCTTT. It specifies CASSSGSTEAFF.